These 31 T cell receptor beta chains were sequenced from one sample in a study of cytotoxic CD8 clonotypes in ibrutinib-treated CLL. The method was immunoSEQ multiplex PCR; TCRdb's version includes in-frame clones alone and lacks a portion of them. The sample has fewer than 400,000 clones; 67% are singletons. The sample here was PBMCs, taken after 36 months of ibrutinib treatment. These receptors all stem from a human donor with chronic lymphocytic leukemia.

The chain carries TRBV5-1 and TRBJ1-1, with D perhaps TRBD1 (5 bases). CDR3 size: 14 residues. V lost 1 base to trimming and J lost 1 base, with 8 bases between them. Germline lookup yields CDR1 SGHRS and CDR2 YFSETQ. The CDR3 here is CASSLLGRNTEAFF. The DNA of the CDR3 is TGCGCCAGCAGCTTGCTGGGACGGAACACTGAAGCTTTCTTT. Full variable domain (outside the CDR3, taken from reference TRBV5-1 and TRBJ1-1): KAGVTQTPRYLIKTRGQQVTLSCSPISGHRSVSWYQQTPGQGLQFLFEYFSETQRNKGNFPGRFSGRQFSNSRSEMNVSTLELGDSALYLCASSLLGRNTEAFFGQGTRLTVV.

This clone appeared once. CDR3 sequence (DNA): TGTGCCAGCAGTTACTCGGGGACAAAAGAGACCCAGTACTTC. Its translation: CASSYSGTKETQYF. The V and J genes are TRBV6-5 and TRBJ2-5, with D perhaps TRBD1 (6 bases). In germline, CDR1 is MNHEY, CDR2 SVGAGI. V shed 0 bases and J shed 3 bases, with 8 bases lying between them. The CDR3 length is 14 residues.

The chain links TRBV6-5 to TRBJ2-3, with a tentative D call TRBD2 (7 bases). Trimming left V 6 bases short and J 0 bases short, with 16 bases between. The CDR3 contains 16 residues. Germline-derived CDR1 and CDR2 are MNHEY and SVGAGI. CDR3 in amino acids: CASSYGGRSSTDTQYF. For the CDR3, the DNA is TGTGCCAGCAGCTACGGGGGGCGTTCTAGCACAGATACGCAGTATTTT.

The V gene is TRBV7-6, the J gene TRBJ1-2; D is unresolved. The V gene's germline CDR1 is SGHVS and CDR2 FNYEAQ. Trimming stripped 3 bases from V and 4 bases from J, with 12 bases between. The CDR3 has 14 residues. As DNA, the CDR3 is TGTGCCAGCAGCTTCTCGGTGTCCGGCTATGGCTACACCTTC. This gives the protein CASSFSVSGYGYTF. The complete variable domain, with remaining parts taken from reference TRBV7-6 and TRBJ1-2, reads GAGVSQSPRYKVTKRGQDVALRCDPISGHVSLYWYRQALGQGPEFLTYFNYEAQQDKSGLPNDRFSAERPEGSISTLTIQRTEQRDSAMYRCASSFSVSGYGYTFGSGTRLTVV.

The V gene is TRBV4-3, the J gene TRBJ2-1, with D tentatively TRBD1 or TRBD2 (5 bases each). V gave up 0 bases and J gave up 4 bases, with 13 bases separating them. CDR3 size: 16 residues. The germline gives CDR1 LGHNA, CDR2 YSLEER. CDR3 sequence (DNA): TGCGCCAGCAGCCAAGATGGTACAGGAGGATACAATGAGCAGTTCTTC. Its protein is CASSQDGTGGYNEQFF.

This clone was observed a single time. The chain employs TRBV7-2 and TRBJ1-3; 7 nucleotides agree with TRBD1. Looked up from germline, CDR1 is SGHTA and CDR2 is FQGNSA. The CDR3 runs 16 residues. With 4 bases clipped from V and 3 bases from J, the junction kept 9 bases outside the gene matches. CDR3 in amino acids: CASSSGQTLFGNTIYF. The CDR3 region has the DNA TGTGCCAGCAGCTCGGGACAGACTTTGTTTGGAAACACCATATATTTT.

This clone occurred a few times. V gene TRBV18 combines with J gene TRBJ1-3; D may be TRBD1 (6 bases). Germline CDR1 is KGHSH and CDR2 is LQKENI. Trimming left V 1 base short and J 1 base short, with 14 bases between. This CDR3 comprises 17 residues. The CDR3 here is CASSPRSRQDSGNTIYF. CDR3 in DNA: TGTGCCAGCTCACCACGGAGCCGACAGGATTCTGGAAACACCATATATTTT.

The rearrangement uses TRBV5-1 and TRBJ2-1; TRBD1 aligns across 7 bases. This CDR3 is 15 amino acids long. The germline V gene encodes CDR1 SGHRS and CDR2 YFSETQ. Trimming at V came to 4 bases and at J to 0 bases, leaving 4 bases not matched to a gene. CDR3 DNA: TGCGCCAGCAGCCACGGACAGGCCTCCTACAATGAGCAGTTCTTC. Translated, it gives CASSHGQASYNEQFF.

The CDR3 here is CASTGSSAQHF. DNA of the CDR3: TGTGCCAGCACCGGAAGCTCAGCCCAGCATTTT. This chain joins TRBV2 and TRBJ1-5; D not resolved. V was pared by 7 bases and J by 11 bases, with 12 bases between. This CDR3 spans 11 amino acids. In germline, CDR1 is SNHLY, CDR2 FYNNEI.

This clone was seen a handful of times. This chain links TRBV11-3 with TRBJ2-2, with D uncertain. V shed 5 bases and J shed 0 bases, with 4 bases lying between them. The CDR3 spans 13 residues. Germline CDR1 SGHNT, CDR2 YENEEA. The CDR3 DNA reads TGTGCCAGCAGCACCTCGAACACCGGGGAGCTGTTTTTT. Its translation is CASSTSNTGELFF.

As DNA, the CDR3 is TGTGCCAGCAGCTTAGTAGCGGGGGGCCTGCAGACCCAGTACTTC. Protein sequence: CASSLVAGGLQTQYF. The gene calls are TRBV7-2 and TRBJ2-5; 10 nucleotides align to TRBD2. Germline CDR1 and CDR2: SGHTA and FQGNSA. This CDR3 has 15 amino acids. V lost 1 base, J lost 6 bases, and 5 bases stayed unmatched.

V usage is TRBV28 and J usage is TRBJ1-2; possible D gene TRBD1, 6 bases. Between the trimmed V and J ends, which lost 3 bases and 4 bases, there was a span of 9 bases. The CDR3 runs to 13 residues. CDR1 MDHEN and CDR2 SYDVKM come from the germline V gene. The CDR3 region has the DNA TGTGCCAGCAGTTTGGGGGCCAGCTATGGCTACACCTTC. Translation gives CASSLGASYGYTF.

The chain joins TRBV11-2 to TRBJ2-7, with 9 bases identical to TRBD1. The CDR3 contains 18 residues. Trimming at V came to 1 base and at J to 2 bases, leaving 12 bases not matched to a gene. Germline V gives CDR1 SGHAT, CDR2 FQNNGV. The CDR3 DNA sequence: TGTGCCAGCAGCTTAGCCATGGGGTGGGACAGGGTCCCCTACGAGCAGTACTTC. Amino acids: CASSLAMGWDRVPYEQYF.

Concerning this clone itself: This may arise from a read error, as a much more abundant clone is one base away. Other DNA sequences in the sample encode the same CDR3. V is TRBV2 and J is TRBJ2-7, with D unresolved. Germline values: CDR1 SNHLY, CDR2 FYNNEI. The CDR3 extends over 11 amino acids. Deletions cut 3 bases from V and 2 bases from J, with 2 bases between. DNA for the CDR3: TGTGCCAGCAGTGAGGCCTACGAGCAGTACTTC. It translates to CASSEAYEQYF.

In its sample, this clone was seen once. J is TRBJ2-7 and V is TRBV29-1, with TRBD1 matching over 10 bases. In germline, CDR1 is SQVTM, CDR2 ANQGSEA. J was trimmed by 2 bases and V by 7 bases; bases with no gene match: 8. The CDR3 is 14 amino acids. The CDR3 sequence is CSAFDRGLPYEQYF. CDR3 nucleotides: TGCAGCGCCTTCGACAGGGGGCTCCCCTACGAGCAGTACTTC.

The gene calls are TRBV7-9 and TRBJ2-1, with 10 bases that match TRBD2. Trimming at V came to 5 bases and at J to 5 bases, leaving 6 bases not matched to a gene. Germline V lookup: CDR1 SEHNR, CDR2 FQNEAQ (reference sequence). This CDR3 region has 15 residues. In nucleotides, the CDR3 is TGTGCCAGCAGCCATAGCGGGGGGTACAACAATGAGCAGTTCTTC. Protein: CASSHSGGYNNEQFF.

This clone showed up just a few times. The chain links TRBV5-6 to TRBJ2-5; D gene uncertain. This CDR3 contains 13 residues. Trimming cost V 0 bases and J 5 bases, with 8 bases left between them. Per germline, CDR1 SGHDT and CDR2 YYEEEE. In DNA, the CDR3 is TGTGCCAGCAGCTTGGGATCCACGGAGACCCAGTACTTC. Protein sequence: CASSLGSTETQYF.

This clone was seen a handful of times. The chain combines TRBV28 with TRBJ2-5; 8 bases match TRBD2. This CDR3 region has 15 residues. CDR1 is MDHEN and CDR2 is SYDVKM in the germline V gene. Germline trimming cut 3 bases from V and 4 bases from J; bases unmatched to any gene: 7. The CDR3 spells CASSFSGSDPETQYF. The DNA of the CDR3 is TGTGCCAGCAGTTTCAGCGGGAGTGATCCAGAGACCCAGTACTTC.

This clone turned up a few times. The chain couples TRBV7-3 to TRBJ2-3; possibly TRBD2 for D (6 bases). Germline V CDR1 and CDR2: SGHTA, FQGTGA. CDR3 length: 16 residues. Deletions cut 2 bases from V and 4 bases from J, with 16 bases between. The CDR3 coding sequence is TGTGCCAGCAGCTTATTCCCGACATGGGGGGCAGATACGCAGTATTTT. This encodes CASSLFPTWGADTQYF.

J is TRBJ1-4 and V is TRBV7-9; D possibly corresponds to TRBD1 (5 bases). V dropped 1 base and J dropped 8 bases, with 11 bases sitting between them. CDR1 is SEHNR, CDR2 FQNEAQ, per germline (reference sequence). This CDR3 spans 14 amino acids. The CDR3 bases are TGTGCCAGCAGCTTAGGTCAGGGAAGGGAAAAACTGTTTTTT. It encodes CASSLGQGREKLFF.

This rearrangement joins TRBV19 to TRBJ1-3, with D hard to call. Trimming left V 5 bases short and J 4 bases short, with 3 bases between. Germline CDR1 and CDR2: LNHDA and SQIVND (reference sequence). The CDR3 contains 11 residues. The CDR3 loop reads CASSVGNTIYF. The DNA of the CDR3 is TGTGCCAGTAGTGTCGGAAACACCATATATTTT.

This clone was counted between two and nine times. V and J are TRBV29-1 and TRBJ2-2; tentatively, D is TRBD2 (6 bases). The CDR3 totals 16 residues. From germline, CDR1 is SQVTM and CDR2 ANQGSEA. Trimming removed 2 bases from V and 2 bases from J, with 15 bases in between. Here the CDR3 reads CSVESPGLLNTGELFF. The CDR3 nucleotides are TGCAGCGTTGAATCCCCGGGACTGCTAAACACCGGGGAGCTGTTTTTT.

The chain recombines TRBV20-1 with TRBJ2-7, with TRBD1 as a possible D gene (6 bases). The CDR3 loop spans 11 amino acids. Germline V gene sequence: CDR1 DFQATT, CDR2 SNEGSKA (reference sequence). The V end lost 4 bases, the J end lost 3 bases, and 7 bases lay between the germline ends. Here the CDR3 reads CSAKQGYEQYF. DNA for the CDR3: TGCAGTGCTAAACAGGGCTACGAGCAGTACTTC.

The V call is TRBV6-5, the J call TRBJ1-4; D might be TRBD1 (6 bases). CDR1 is MNHEY and CDR2 is SVGAGI in the germline V gene. The CDR3 is made up of 15 amino acids. The V end lost 4 bases, the J end lost 2 bases, and 11 bases lay between the germline ends. CDR3: CASSWVQGTNEKLFF. The CDR3 bases are TGTGCCAGCAGTTGGGTACAGGGCACTAATGAAAAACTGTTTTTT.

This sequence joins TRBV5-6 and TRBJ2-2; possibly TRBD1 for D (6 bases). The CDR3 covers 14 residues. Germline V gene data show CDR1 as SGHDT and CDR2 as YYEEEE. The ends were cut back, 4 bases at V and 0 bases at J, with 7 bases in the middle. CDR3 loop: CASSTGTNTGELFF. CDR3 bases: TGTGCCAGCAGCACAGGGACGAACACCGGGGAGCTGTTTTTT.

This chain links TRBV6-6 with TRBJ2-3; 8 bases line up with TRBD2. Germline V gene sequence: CDR1 MNHNY, CDR2 SVGAGI (reference sequence). V lost 6 bases and J lost 0; bases outside the gene matches: 8. The CDR3 consists of 16 residues. CDR3 nucleotide sequence: TGTGCCAGCAGACCCAAGCGGGGGCCGAGCACAGATACGCAGTATTTT. It encodes CASRPKRGPSTDTQYF.

Points on this clone: In the same sample, other DNA sequences code for this CDR3. The chain couples TRBV7-9 to TRBJ2-2; D is perhaps TRBD2 (6 bases). Germline V gene data show CDR1 as SEHNR and CDR2 as FQNEAQ (reference sequence). This CDR3 is built from 15 residues. Trimming shortened V by 5 bases and J by 1 base, and 11 bases separated the two germline ends. In nucleotides, the CDR3 is TGTGCCAGCAGCAGTAGCGGACGGAACACCGGGGAGCTGTTTTTT. It translates to CASSSSGRNTGELFF.

This clone has a handful of counts. The V and J genes are TRBV10-3 and TRBJ2-1; 8 bases line up with TRBD1. V lost 8 bases to trimming and J lost 7 bases; unmatched junction nucleotides: 13. The CDR3 has 15 residues. Per the germline V gene, CDR1 is ENHRY and CDR2 is SYGVKD. The CDR3 loop reads CAIASSGDRGNEQFF. The DNA of the CDR3 is TGTGCCATCGCGTCCTCCGGTGACAGGGGTAATGAGCAGTTCTTC.

J is TRBJ2-7 and V is TRBV5-4, with D unclear. The V and J ends lost 2 bases and 3 bases respectively, with 3 bases between them. The CDR3 runs 11 residues. Germline V gene sequence: CDR1 SGHNT, CDR2 YYREEE (reference sequence). CDR3 in DNA: TGTGCCAGCAGCTTTGGCTACGAGCAGTACTTC. Protein sequence: CASSFGYEQYF. Full variable domain (missing parts from reference TRBV5-4 and TRBJ2-7): ETGVTQSPTHLIKTRGQQVTLRCSSQSGHNTVSWYQQALGQGPQFIFQYYREEENGRGNFPPRFSGLQFPNYSSELNVNALELDDSALYLCASSFGYEQYFGPGTRLTVT.

This clone was counted once. The chain combines TRBV11-3 with TRBJ2-7; 7 nucleotides line up with TRBD1. V was pared by 1 base and J by 6 bases, with 3 bases of the junction left unmatched. The germline gives CDR1 SGHNT, CDR2 YENEEA. This CDR3 is 13 amino acids long. The CDR3 DNA reads as TGTGCCAGCAGCTTAGGGACAGGCGGCGAGCAGTACTTC. This gives the protein CASSLGTGGEQYF.

The V and J genes are TRBV10-1 and TRBJ2-7, with 11 bases fitting TRBD1. The CDR3 has 15 amino acids. Germline V CDR1 and CDR2: WNHNN, SYGVQD (reference sequence). The V segment lost 5 bases and the J segment 9 bases; nucleotides outside the gene matches: 12. The CDR3 spells CASSQPGTGGQVQYF. CDR3 sequence (DNA): TGCGCCAGCAGTCAACCCGGGACAGGGGGACAAGTGCAGTACTTC.